This entry lists 10 T cell receptor beta chains sequenced from one sample in a study of blood T cell repertoires in COVID-19. Sequenced by immunoSEQ multiplex PCR; TCRdb stores in-frame clones only, minus some. The table shows more than 250,000 clones, with about 86% occurring only once. What was sequenced was peripheral blood. The receptor source for this set is a woman in her 50s with acute or convalescent COVID-19.

The V call is TRBV9, the J call TRBJ2-5, with 9 bases aligning to TRBD1. V shed 3 bases and J 4 bases; nucleotides not matched to a gene: 7. The germline V gene has CDR1 SGDLS and CDR2 YYNGEE. The length of the CDR3 is 15 residues. CDR3 amino acids: CASSGRNRGRETQYF. CDR3 coding DNA: TGTGCCAGCAGCGGCCGCAACAGGGGGCGAGAGACCCAGTACTTC.

This chain joins TRBV10-3 and TRBJ2-1, with D maybe TRBD2 (5 bases). Looked up from germline, CDR1 is ENHRY and CDR2 is SYGVKD. Deletions cut 9 bases from V and 0 bases from J, with 12 bases between. The CDR3 has 14 residues. CDR3 region: CAMNSDSSYNEQFF. In nucleotides, the CDR3 is TGTGCCATGAATAGCGATAGCTCCTACAATGAGCAGTTCTTC.

The V gene is TRBV12-3 or TRBV12-4, the J gene TRBJ1-1; a possible D gene is TRBD1 (6 bases). There are 12 residues in the CDR3. Trimming shortened V by 6 bases and J by 9 bases, and 14 bases separated the two germline ends. The CDR3 is CASRRTEPKAFF. CDR3 sequence (DNA): TGTGCCAGCAGAAGGACAGAGCCTAAAGCTTTCTTT.

The CDR3 here is CASGLVGDRGTNSPLHF. The CDR3 region has the DNA TGTGCCAGCGGCCTGGTAGGGGACAGGGGAACCAATTCACCCCTCCACTTT. This chain joins TRBV5-6 and TRBJ1-6; 10 bases agree with TRBD1. There are 17 residues in the CDR3. Germline values: CDR1 SGHDT, CDR2 YYEEEE. J gave up 7 bases and V 7 bases, and 14 bases lay outside the gene matches.

On this clone itself: Other DNA sequences in this sample translate to the same CDR3. The rearrangement links TRBV6-5 to TRBJ1-1, with 11 bases fitting TRBD1. Per the germline V gene, CDR1 is MNHEY and CDR2 is SVGAGI. V was clipped by 0 bases and J by 4 bases; unmatched bases: 1. The CDR3 is made up of 15 amino acids. Here the CDR3 reads CASSYSGTGGTEAFF. The CDR3 DNA reads as TGTGCCAGCAGTTACTCGGGGACAGGGGGCACTGAAGCTTTCTTT.

CDR3 in amino acids: CASSLSTGGYGYTF. CDR3 in DNA: TGTGCCAGCAGCTTATCGACAGGGGGCTATGGCTACACCTTC. The J gene is TRBJ1-2, the V gene TRBV7-2; TRBD1 agrees at 9 bases. The junction had 2 bases not matched to a gene; V was cut back by 2 bases and J by 4 bases. Looked up from germline, CDR1 is SGHTA and CDR2 is FQGNSA. There are 14 residues in the CDR3.

Concerning this clone itself: Within the sample, other DNA sequences also encode this same CDR3. This sequence joins TRBV3-1 (or the pseudogene TRBV3-2) and TRBJ1-1; D possibly corresponds to TRBD1 (5 bases). The CDR3 extends over 14 amino acids. The germline V gene encodes CDR1 LGHDT and CDR2 YNNKEL (reference sequence). V was trimmed by 1 base and J by 1 base, leaving 7 bases between them. CDR3 nucleotides: TGTGCCAGCAGCCAAGGTGGGGCGAACACTGAAGCTTTCTTT. This sequence encodes CASSQGGANTEAFF.

The chain has TRBV4-1 and TRBJ2-4; 8 positions match TRBD1. The CDR3 totals 17 residues. Germline V gene sequence: CDR1 MGHRA, CDR2 YSYEKL. V lost 4 bases, J lost 5 bases, and 13 bases stayed unmatched. The CDR3 sequence is CASSRRDRRPRENIQYF. DNA for the CDR3: TGCGCCAGCAGCCGCCGGGACAGGAGGCCTCGGGAAAACATTCAGTACTTC.

This chain uses TRBV2 with TRBJ2-1, with D possibly being TRBD2 (6 bases). The germline V and J ends were trimmed by 3 bases and 0 bases, with 18 bases remaining between them. The germline V gene has CDR1 SNHLY and CDR2 FYNNEI. The CDR3 extends over 18 amino acids. This CDR3 is CASSDPSGVALSYNEQFF. The CDR3 DNA reads as TGTGCCAGCAGTGATCCCTCGGGGGTAGCGCTCTCCTACAATGAGCAGTTCTTC.

As concerns this clone: Different DNA sequences within this sample yield the same CDR3. The chain employs TRBV5-6 and TRBJ1-2; tentative D call: TRBD1 (6 bases). The CDR3 consists of 13 residues. V lost 2 bases and J lost 2, with 7 bases in between. Germline V gene data show CDR1 as SGHDT and CDR2 as YYEEEE. CDR3 in DNA: TGTGCCAGCAGCTTTCAGGGGAACTATGGCTACACCTTC. Protein: CASSFQGNYGYTF.